The 18 T cell receptor beta chains in this list originate from one sample, sequenced in a study of neurological immune-mediated disorders. TCRdb passed the 5' RACE reads through MiXCR, listing each CDR3 protein once. The sample lists roughly 34,000 distinct CDR3 sequences, 4.6% occurring once. Source material: PBMCs. These receptors originate from a man aged 18 to 30 in good health.

This clonotype was recorded at least ten times. The chain links TRBV20-1 to TRBJ2-1, with 9 positions matching TRBD2. Germline lookup yields CDR1 DFQATT and CDR2 SNEGSKA (reference sequence). The CDR3 length is 11 residues. J lost 10 bases, V lost 2 bases, and 0 bases had no gene match. The CDR3 DNA reads TGCAGTGCTAGAACTAGCGGGGAGCAGTTCTTC. It yields the protein CSARTSGEQFF.

This clonotype was found many times. V is TRBV5-1 and J is TRBJ1-4; D not certain. The V and J ends lost 4 bases and 6 bases respectively, with 10 bases between them. Germline loops: CDR1 SGHRS, CDR2 YFSETQ. This CDR3 contains 13 residues. CDR3 region: CASSPGSDEKLFF. In DNA, the CDR3 is TGCGCCAGCAGCCCCGGATCGGATGAAAAACTGTTTTTT.

This clonotype was detected ten times or more. In DNA form, the CDR3 reads TGCAGTGCTAGAGAATTACAGGGGAGCGGCACCTTC. It specifies CSARELQGSGTF. The rearrangement uses TRBV20-1 and TRBJ1-2, with TRBD1 identical over 7 bases. Trimming at V came to 0 bases and at J to 13 bases, leaving 8 bases not matched to a gene. Germline lookup yields CDR1 DFQATT and CDR2 SNEGSKA (reference sequence). The CDR3 loop spans 12 amino acids.

This clonotype has at least ten counts. The V and J genes are TRBV29-1 and TRBJ2-3; TRBD2 matches 8 bases. The CDR3 loop spans 13 amino acids. Germline V gives CDR1 SQVTM, CDR2 ANQGSEA. The V and J ends lost 5 bases and 5 bases, in that order; junction bases with no gene match: 6. CDR3 in amino acids: CSVHRRGGDTQYF. CDR3 DNA sequence: TGCAGCGTTCACCGACGGGGGGGAGATACGCAGTATTTT.

This clonotype was recorded at least ten times. The rearrangement joins TRBV10-3 to TRBJ1-3; D is perhaps TRBD1 (6 bases). Trimming stripped 7 bases from V and 2 bases from J, with 21 bases between. The germline V gene has CDR1 ENHRY and CDR2 SYGVKD. This CDR3 comprises 17 residues. The CDR3, as DNA: TGTGCCATCAAGTCCCACGGGGGGCGCGGAGCTGGAAACACCATATATTTT. Protein sequence: CAIKSHGGRGAGNTIYF.

This clonotype was picked up many times. The chain links TRBV7-2 to TRBJ2-7; D is possibly TRBD1 (6 bases). Trimming took 3 bases from V and 2 from J, leaving 11 bases between them. Germline assignment: CDR1 SGHTA and CDR2 FQGNSA. The CDR3 runs to 14 residues. CDR3 loop: CASSFNTGPYEQYF. CDR3 bases: TGTGCCAGCAGCTTTAATACAGGGCCCTACGAGCAGTACTTC.

This clonotype showed up many times. The chain couples TRBV7-6 to TRBJ2-3, with D maybe TRBD2 (5 bases). The length of the CDR3 is 16 residues. The germline V and J ends were trimmed by 5 bases and 4 bases, with 19 bases remaining between them. Germline CDR1 and CDR2: SGHVS and FNYEAQ. CDR3 nucleotide sequence: TGTGCCAGCAGCGTGAATGGGAGACTAAGGGCAGATACGCAGTATTTT. This codes for CASSVNGRLRADTQYF. The full variable domain, with the rest looked up from reference TRBV7-6 and TRBJ2-3, is GAGVSQSPRYKVTKRGQDVALRCDPISGHVSLYWYRQALGQGPEFLTYFNYEAQQDKSGLPNDRFSAERPEGSISTLTIQRTEQRDSAMYRCASSVNGRLRADTQYFGPGTRLTVL.

This clonotype was detected many times. The J gene is TRBJ2-3, the V gene TRBV10-3; D remains unclear. There are 12 residues in the CDR3. V lost 0 bases, J lost 5 bases, and 3 bases lay in between. Germline V gene lookup returns CDR1 ENHRY and CDR2 SYGVKD. The CDR3 DNA reads TGTGCCATCAGTGAGTCGGTAGATACGCAGTATTTT. Its translation is CAISESVDTQYF.

This clonotype was recorded at least ten times. This chain uses TRBV3-1 with TRBJ1-3; possibly TRBD1 for D (5 bases). Trimming shortened V by 2 bases and J by 4 bases, and 12 bases separated the two germline ends. This CDR3 contains 15 residues. CDR1 is LGHDT and CDR2 is YNNKEL in the germline V gene (reference sequence). The CDR3 DNA follows: TGTGCCAGCAGCCAAACCGGGACGGCAGGAAACACCATATATTTT. Translation: CASSQTGTAGNTIYF. Based on the CDR3 plus reference TRBV3-1 and TRBJ1-3, the full variable domain is DTAVSQTPKYLVTQMGNDKSIKCEQNLGHDTMYWYKQDSKKFLKIMFSYNNKELIINETVPNRFSPKSPDKAHLNLHINSLELGDSAVYFCASSQTGTAGNTIYFGEGSWLTVV.

This clonotype was picked up many times. The chain recombines TRBV4-3 with TRBJ2-2, with 8 bases matching TRBD1. Trimming cost V 4 bases and J 3 bases; bases outside gene matches: 7. CDR3 length: 16 amino acids. The V gene's germline CDR1 is LGHNA and CDR2 YSLEER. The CDR3: CASSRVTGVDTGELFF. In nucleotides, the CDR3 is TGCGCCAGCAGCCGAGTGACAGGGGTGGACACCGGGGAGCTGTTTTTT.

Only a few counts were recorded for this clonotype. The chain couples TRBV5-1 to TRBJ1-2; D not resolved. V was cut by 0 bases and J by 2 bases, with 8 bases left in between. Per the germline V gene, CDR1 is SGHRS and CDR2 is YFSETQ. The CDR3 length is 14 residues. CDR3 in amino acids: CASSLDGNNYGYTF. The CDR3 DNA is TGCGCCAGCAGCTTGGACGGGAACAACTATGGCTACACCTTC. The full variable domain, its missing parts supplied by reference TRBV5-1 and TRBJ1-2, is KAGVTQTPRYLIKTRGQQVTLSCSPISGHRSVSWYQQTPGQGLQFLFEYFSETQRNKGNFPGRFSGRQFSNSRSEMNVSTLELGDSALYLCASSLDGNNYGYTFGSGTRLTVV.

This clonotype was observed many times. This chain links TRBV19 with TRBJ2-2; D uncertain. Germline-derived CDR1 and CDR2 are LNHDA and SQIVND (reference sequence). With 10 bases removed from V and 5 bases from J, the gap between germline ends came to 8 bases. The CDR3 is 11 amino acids. CDR3 sequence reads: CATRSTGELFF. The CDR3 DNA follows: TGTGCCACCCGAAGTACCGGGGAGCTGTTTTTT.

This clonotype showed up many times. The chain couples TRBV7-8 to TRBJ1-4; a weak D match, TRBD1 (6 bases). Germline CDR1 is SGHVS and CDR2 is FQNEAQ. V dropped 4 bases and J dropped 3 bases, with 18 bases sitting between them. CDR3 length: 17 residues. DNA for the CDR3: TGTGCCAGCAGCTCCGACAGGAGATGGGGGTCTAATGAAAAACTGTTTTTT. Its protein is CASSSDRRWGSNEKLFF. The whole variable domain, remainder taken from reference TRBV7-8 and TRBJ1-4, is GAGVSQSPRYKVAKRGQDVALRCDPISGHVSLFWYQQALGQGPEFLTYFQNEAQLDKSGLPSDRFFAERPEGSVSTLKIQRTQQEDSAVYLCASSSDRRWGSNEKLFFGSGTQLSVL.

This clonotype was detected many times. CDR3 in amino acids: CASSEGTPGANVLTF. The CDR3 nucleotides are TGTGCCAGCAGTGAGGGGACCCCTGGGGCCAACGTCCTGACTTTC. The chain uses TRBV27 and TRBJ2-6, with D perhaps assigned TRBD1 or TRBD2 (5 bases each). CDR3 length equals 15 residues. V was trimmed by 5 bases and J by 2 bases, leaving 10 bases between them. Germline assignment: CDR1 MNHEY and CDR2 SMNVEV (reference sequence). The full variable domain, its missing parts supplied by reference TRBV27 and TRBJ2-6, is EAQVTQNPRYLITVTGKKLTVTCSQNMNHEYMSWYRQDPGLGLRQIYYSMNVEVTDKGDVPEGYKVSRKEKRNFPLILESPSPNQTSLYFCASSEGTPGANVLTFGAGSRLTVL.

This clonotype came up many times. The V and J genes are TRBV5-6 and TRBJ2-3; 11 bases are shared with TRBD1. Losses at the gene ends were 4 bases for V and 3 bases for J; bases not matched to a gene: 4. Germline V CDR1 and CDR2: SGHDT, YYEEEE. The CDR3 extends over 15 amino acids. CDR3 nucleotides: TGTGCCAGCAGCCCGGGGACAGGGGGTACAGATACGCAGTATTTT. Protein sequence: CASSPGTGGTDTQYF.

This clonotype was seen repeatedly, ten times or more. This chain uses TRBV4-3 with TRBJ1-2; D gene uncertain. CDR1 LGHNA and CDR2 YSLEER come from the germline V gene. The ends were cut back, 1 base at V and 4 bases at J, with 10 bases in the middle. CDR3 length equals 14 residues. The CDR3, as DNA: TGCGCCAGCAGCCAAGTAAGGGTCGGCTATGGCTACACCTTC. Amino acid sequence: CASSQVRVGYGYTF.

This clonotype came up many times. This chain connects TRBV10-3 to TRBJ2-5, with TRBD1 identical over 7 bases. Trimming removed 10 bases from V and 5 bases from J; junction bases left unmatched: 22. CDR1 and CDR2 from the germline V gene are ENHRY and SYGVKD. The CDR3 contains 17 residues. Here the CDR3 reads CATIGQGVGGIGETQYF. In nucleotides, the CDR3 is TGTGCCACCATCGGGCAGGGGGTAGGAGGTATAGGGGAGACCCAGTACTTC.

This clonotype was seen at least ten times. This sequence joins TRBV4-3 and TRBJ2-6, with TRBD1 as a possible D gene (6 bases). This CDR3 region has 16 residues. V lost 4 bases and J lost 2, with 12 bases in between. Germline V CDR1 and CDR2: LGHNA, YSLEER. The CDR3 DNA sequence: TGCGCCAGCAGCCGAGCAGGGGTAACTGGGGCCAACGTCCTGACTTTC. Translating gives CASSRAGVTGANVLTF.